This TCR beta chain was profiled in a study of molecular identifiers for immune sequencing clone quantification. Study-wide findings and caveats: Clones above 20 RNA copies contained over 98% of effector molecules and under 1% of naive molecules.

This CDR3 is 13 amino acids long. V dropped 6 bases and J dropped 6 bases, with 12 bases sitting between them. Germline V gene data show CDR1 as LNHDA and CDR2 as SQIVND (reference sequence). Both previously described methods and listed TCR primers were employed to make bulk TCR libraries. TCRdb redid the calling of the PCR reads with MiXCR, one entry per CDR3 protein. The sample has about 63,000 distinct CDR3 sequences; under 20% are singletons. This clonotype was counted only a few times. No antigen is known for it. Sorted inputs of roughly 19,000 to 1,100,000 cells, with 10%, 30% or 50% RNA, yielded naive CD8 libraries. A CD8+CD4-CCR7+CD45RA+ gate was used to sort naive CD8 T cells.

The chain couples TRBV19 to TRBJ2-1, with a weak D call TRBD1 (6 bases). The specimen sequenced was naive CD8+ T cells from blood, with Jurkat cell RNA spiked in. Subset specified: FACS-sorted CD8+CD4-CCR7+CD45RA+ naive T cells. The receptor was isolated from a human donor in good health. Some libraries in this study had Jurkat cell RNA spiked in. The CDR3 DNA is TGTGCCAGTAGGGGGGCTTCGTTCAATGAGCAGTTCTTC. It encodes CASRGASFNEQFF.